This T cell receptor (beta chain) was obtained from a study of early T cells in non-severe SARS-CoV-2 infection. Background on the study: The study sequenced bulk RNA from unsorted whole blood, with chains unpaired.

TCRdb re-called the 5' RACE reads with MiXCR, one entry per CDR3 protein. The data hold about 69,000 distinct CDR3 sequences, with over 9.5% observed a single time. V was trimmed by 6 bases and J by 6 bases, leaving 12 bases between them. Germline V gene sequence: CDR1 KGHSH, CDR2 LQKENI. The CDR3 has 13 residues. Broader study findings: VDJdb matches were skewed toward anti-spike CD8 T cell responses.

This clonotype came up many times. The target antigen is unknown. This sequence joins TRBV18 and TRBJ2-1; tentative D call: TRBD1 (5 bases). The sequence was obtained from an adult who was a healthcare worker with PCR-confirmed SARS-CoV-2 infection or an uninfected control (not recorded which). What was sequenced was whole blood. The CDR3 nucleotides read TGTGCCAGCTCCGCGCTACAGGCCAATGAGCAGTTCTTC. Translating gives CASSALQANEQFF.